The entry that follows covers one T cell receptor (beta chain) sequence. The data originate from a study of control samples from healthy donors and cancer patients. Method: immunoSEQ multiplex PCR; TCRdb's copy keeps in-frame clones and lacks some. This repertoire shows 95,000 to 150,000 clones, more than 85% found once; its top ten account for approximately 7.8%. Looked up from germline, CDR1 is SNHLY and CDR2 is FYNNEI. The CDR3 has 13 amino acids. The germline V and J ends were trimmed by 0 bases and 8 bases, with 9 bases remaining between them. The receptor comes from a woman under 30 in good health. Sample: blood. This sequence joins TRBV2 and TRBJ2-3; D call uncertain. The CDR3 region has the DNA TGTGCCAGCAGTGAAGCATCATTAGGTACGCAGTATTTT. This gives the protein CASSEASLGTQYF.